The text below deals with one TCR beta chain. Antigen: not known. The germline gives CDR1 SQVTM, CDR2 ANQGSEA. The CDR3 is 12 residues long. Trimming stripped 3 bases from V and 1 base from J, with 6 bases between. Produced via immunoSEQ multiplex PCR; TCRdb's table is partial and in-frame only. The sample comprises roughly 120,000 clones, more than 70% of which are singletons, and 6.5% rests with the top ten. The sample comes from a study of T cell responses to AZD1222 COVID-19 vaccine. General study points: Donor demographics were predominantly white British with a female majority; clonal diversity may be underestimated. Spike regions recognized by vaccine-associated CD4 TCRs spanned the protein, led by 160-218 and 743-854.

This chain joins TRBV29-1 and TRBJ1-1; D is undetermined. This TCR derives from an adult who received the AZD1222 COVID-19 vaccine. The sample here was peripheral blood, taken 28 days after the second AZD1222 dose. Written as DNA, the CDR3 is TGCAGCGTTGATGAGGGGAACACTGAAGCTTTCTTT. Its translation is CSVDEGNTEAFF.